This record looks at one T cell receptor (beta chain) sequence and its context. Sequencing used immunoSEQ multiplex PCR; TCRdb keeps in-frame clones, though not all of them. The sample carries 95,000 to 150,000 clones, roughly four fifths recorded once. V was pared by 5 bases and J by 2 bases, with 13 bases of the junction left unmatched. The CDR3 contains 17 residues. From germline, CDR1 is SEHNR and CDR2 FQNEAQ (reference sequence). The sample belongs to a study of blood T cell repertoires in COVID-19. This clonotype was sampled from a woman aged 50 to 65 with acute or convalescent COVID-19. The chain employs TRBV7-9 and TRBJ2-3; 7 bases line up with TRBD2. Sequenced sample: peripheral blood. The CDR3 DNA reads as TGTGCCAGCAGCCCCAGGATGGTAGCGGGCAACACAGATACGCAGTATTTT. The encoded protein is CASSPRMVAGNTDTQYF.